This T cell receptor beta chain appears in the sequencing data of a study of CD8 T cells in Susac syndrome (dated 2019 in TCRdb). General notes on the study: Whether CD8+ T cell activation and differentiation in Susac syndrome was antigen driven was tested using repertoire sequencing. On the study overall, not on this receptor specifically: The number of individuals in the TCR sequencing and HLA analysis was recognized as being relatively small.

On this clonotype: Its antigen is unknown. One base away there is no much larger clone; base qualities are not given.

RNA was extracted using the RNeasy kit, and about 0.45 to 1 microgram was reverse transcribed with random hexamers. The immunoSEQ multiplex PCR assay, covering 54 Vbeta and 13 Jbeta segments, was used to amplify TCR beta CDR3 regions. PCR amplification bias was corrected by using a synthetic template baseline for primer optimization and computational correction. The published analysis was carried out like this. Reads were annotated to V, D and J genes according to IMGT and were analyzed with immunoSEQ Analyzer, with only productive sequences retained. Clonality was calculated as one minus the Shannon entropy normalized by log2 of the number of productive unique sequences. Public and private clones were assessed among the 100 most prevalent clones of each patient and control. Clones were defined as Susac-specific if absent from the healthy and MS cohorts, from over a thousand published viral clones and from other ImmuneACCESS disease sequences. Clones were called with MiXCR by TCRdb after fastp trimmed the public reads at Q25, and only in-frame beta chains were retained. One record per CDR3 amino acid sequence lists the most common genes and DNA. These V and J calls rely on TCRdb rather than the paper's analysis. Present in this sample are 120,000 to 150,000 distinct CDR3 sequences, 94% of which were seen just once. Of the sample, 0.075% to 0.09% is held by the ten largest clones.

High-throughput TCR beta sequencing profiled peripheral blood CD8+ and CD4+ T cells from healthy donors, Susac syndrome patients and multiple sclerosis patients. Healthy donors were included as age- and sex-matched controls. Bulk CD8+ and CD4+ T cells were purified by magnetic negative isolation, while CD8+ TEMRA cells were enriched using FACS. Blood was drawn into EDTA tubes, processed within 24 hours, and PBMCs were isolated by density gradient centrifugation. PBMCs destined for TCR sequencing were cryopreserved in liquid nitrogen and later thawed in a 37 °C water bath. The sorted or isolated CD4+, CD8+ and CD8+ TEMRA cells had a purity of 90% or higher. As encoded in the germline V gene (reference sequence), CDR1 is SGHNT while CDR2 is YYREEE. The CDR3 has 14 amino acids, counting the end cysteine and phenylalanine. Only the CDR3 region is kept as DNA, spanning 42 bases read in frame from base 1. Germline trimming amounts to 1 base on V and 3 bases on J, with 3 as the count of junction bases outside the gene matches.

This receptor was taken from a human donor in good health. This chain is built from TRBV5-4 and TRBJ1-2; 7 central nucleotides agree with TRBD1. Sequences were obtained from CD4+ T cells from PBMCs. The CDR3 here reads CASSLPGGDYGYTF. The DNA is TGTGCCAGCAGCTTGCCAGGGGGGGACTATGGCTACACCTTC.